Following are 32 T cell receptor beta chains from one sample sequenced in a study of cytomegalovirus exposure and HLA in healthy donors. PCR was performed using 60 Vbeta and 13 Jbeta primers. Sequenced by immunoSEQ multiplex PCR; TCRdb stores in-frame clones only, minus some. The sample includes under 150,000 clones. Input material: PBMCs. The receptors were sampled from a woman aged 55-69 years in good health and CMV-seronegative.

The chain links TRBV7-8 to TRBJ2-7; D is perhaps TRBD2 (6 bases). The CDR3 is made up of 15 amino acids. Per germline, CDR1 SGHVS and CDR2 FQNEAQ. V was shortened by 1 base and J by 3 bases, with 13 bases between the two germline ends. CDR3 DNA sequence: TGTGCCAGCAGCTTAGATGGTAGCGGCGACTACGAGCAGTACTTC. It translates to CASSLDGSGDYEQYF.

The chain is built from TRBV19 and TRBJ1-6, with TRBD1 as a possible D gene (5 bases). V was clipped by 4 bases and J by 8 bases, with 9 bases between them. CDR1 is LNHDA and CDR2 is SQIVND in the germline V gene (reference sequence). The CDR3 has 13 amino acids. The CDR3 loop is CASSNGGYSPLHF. The DNA for the CDR3 is TGTGCCAGTAGTAACGGGGGTTATTCACCCCTCCACTTT. Supplemented by reference TRBV19 and TRBJ1-6, the full variable domain reads DGGITQSPKYLFRKEGQNVTLSCEQNLNHDAMYWYRQDPGQGLRLIYYSQIVNDFQKGDIAEGYSVSREKKESFPLTVTSAQKNPTAFYLCASSNGGYSPLHFGNGTRLTVT.

This rearrangement joins TRBV4-2 to TRBJ2-2; D is possibly TRBD2 (6 bases). CDR3 length: 16 residues. CDR1 is LGHNA and CDR2 is YNFKEQ in the germline V gene. The germline V and J ends were trimmed by 5 bases and 4 bases, with 17 bases remaining between them. DNA for the CDR3: TGTGCCAGCAGCATCCCTGGGCCCGGGGGCACCGGGGAGCTGTTTTTT. Translating gives CASSIPGPGGTGELFF.

This chain uses TRBV11-3 with TRBJ2-2, with 9 positions matching TRBD2. The ends lost 3 bases at V and 15 bases at J; junction bases unmatched: 5. In germline, CDR1 is SGHNT, CDR2 YENEEA. The length of the CDR3 is 12 residues. As DNA, the CDR3 is TGTGCCAGCAGCTTTAGCGGGGGCCCGGTGTTTTTT. It is translated as CASSFSGGPVFF.

The chain recombines TRBV6-1 with TRBJ2-2, with TRBD2 matching 8 bases. This CDR3 has 14 amino acids. Germline CDR1 is MNHNS and CDR2 is SASEGT. This chain's CDR3 is CAGASGSDTGELFF. The CDR3 DNA reads TGTGCAGGGGCCAGCGGGAGTGACACCGGGGAGCTGTTTTTT.

This chain uses TRBV5-1 with TRBJ1-6, with D possibly TRBD1 on 5 matching bases. This CDR3 region has 15 residues. Germline lookup yields CDR1 SGHRS and CDR2 YFSETQ. The V gene lost 0 bases and the J gene lost 9 bases, with 13 bases spanning the gap. CDR3 nucleotide sequence: TGCGCCAGCAGCTTGGCCCCAGGGTTTGCTTCACCCCTCCACTTT. Residues: CASSLAPGFASPLHF. Full variable domain (remainder filled in from reference TRBV5-1 and TRBJ1-6): KAGVTQTPRYLIKTRGQQVTLSCSPISGHRSVSWYQQTPGQGLQFLFEYFSETQRNKGNFPGRFSGRQFSNSRSEMNVSTLELGDSALYLCASSLAPGFASPLHFGNGTRLTVT.

The chain uses TRBV11-2 and TRBJ2-5; a weak D match, TRBD2 (5 bases). The DNA end lines up better with TRBJ2-7; the J call may be wrong. Per the germline V gene, CDR1 is SGHAT and CDR2 is FQNNGV. The CDR3 length is 13 residues. This chain's CDR3 is CASSSPLANEQYF. DNA of the CDR3: TGTGCCAGCAGCTCGCCCCTAGCAAACGAGCAGTACTTC.

This chain connects TRBV30 to TRBJ2-7; 10 bases are a match to TRBD2. The CDR3 length is 15 residues. The V gene's germline CDR1 is GTSNPN and CDR2 SVGIG (reference sequence). Trimming cost V 2 bases and J 4 bases; bases outside gene matches: 8. The CDR3 nucleotides are TGTGCCTGGAGTTCATCTAGCGGGAGATCGTACGAGCAGTACTTC. Its protein product is CAWSSSSGRSYEQYF.

The chain combines TRBV11-1 with TRBJ2-3, with 12 bases lining up with TRBD2. V shed 5 bases and J 4 bases; nucleotides not matched to a gene: 13. Germline loops: CDR1 SGHAT, CDR2 FQDESV (reference sequence). CDR3 length: 18 residues. CDR3: CASSPRRLAGARADTQYF. CDR3 in DNA: TGTGCCAGCAGCCCCCGCCGACTAGCGGGAGCTCGGGCAGATACGCAGTATTTT.

V gene TRBV10-1 combines with J gene TRBJ2-7, with D unclear. Germline CDR1 and CDR2: WNHNN and SYGVQD (reference sequence). Between the trimmed V and J ends, which lost 3 bases and 1 base, there was a span of 4 bases. This CDR3 is built from 12 residues. The CDR3 reads CASSDSSYEQYF. The CDR3 region has the DNA TGCGCCAGCAGTGACAGTTCCTACGAGCAGTACTTC.

V usage is TRBV5-1 and J usage is TRBJ2-7; 9 nucleotides match TRBD1. The V and J ends lost 1 base and 3 bases, in that order; junction bases with no gene match: 5. Looked up from germline, CDR1 is SGHRS and CDR2 is YFSETQ. The CDR3 runs 15 residues. The CDR3 DNA reads TGCGCCAGCAGCTTGACCGGGACAGGGTTCTACGAGCAGTACTTC. Its translation: CASSLTGTGFYEQYF.

CDR3 nucleotides: TGTGCCAGCAGTGAAGAACAGGGGTTTTTTCTACAAGATACGCAGTATTTT. Translated, it gives CASSEEQGFFLQDTQYF. The rearrangement links TRBV6-1 to TRBJ2-3; 7 positions agree with TRBD1. This CDR3 comprises 17 residues. Germline CDR1 and CDR2: MNHNS and SASEGT. The trim removed 1 base at V and 5 bases at J, leaving 12 bases unmatched.

The chain couples TRBV7-3 to TRBJ1-1; perhaps TRBD1 as D (6 bases). Between the trimmed V and J ends, which lost 1 base and 8 bases, there was a span of 14 bases. Germline loops: CDR1 SGHTA, CDR2 FQGTGA. There are 14 residues in the CDR3. CDR3 sequence reads: CASSLNPGDEEAFF. CDR3 nucleotide sequence: TGTGCCAGCAGCTTAAATCCAGGGGATGAAGAAGCTTTCTTT.

The chain joins TRBV5-5 to TRBJ1-1, with 7 bases that match TRBD1. Looked up from germline, CDR1 is SGHKS and CDR2 is YYEKEE (reference sequence). The V segment lost 0 bases and the J segment 0 bases; nucleotides outside the gene matches: 2. This CDR3 spans 15 amino acids. The CDR3 nucleotides read TGTGCCAGCAGCTTGGGGGGACAGCTGAACACTGAAGCTTTCTTT. This gives the protein CASSLGGQLNTEAFF.

The chain couples TRBV19 to TRBJ2-7; the D gene is possibly TRBD1 (5 bases). There are 13 residues in the CDR3. Trimming shortened V by 5 bases and J by 3 bases, and 11 bases separated the two germline ends. Germline lookup yields CDR1 LNHDA and CDR2 SQIVND (reference sequence). CDR3 in amino acids: CASSETVSYEQYF. In nucleotides, the CDR3 is TGTGCCAGTAGTGAGACAGTAAGCTACGAGCAGTACTTC.

The rearrangement joins TRBV7-9 to TRBJ1-5; 9 bases are a match to TRBD1. The V gene's germline CDR1 is SEHNR and CDR2 FQNEAQ (reference sequence). The CDR3 extends over 16 amino acids. Trimming cost V 4 bases and J 5 bases; bases outside gene matches: 9. DNA of the CDR3: TGTGCCAGCAGCTCGTCGGACAGGGGCGGCTATCAGCCCCAGCATTTT. Translation: CASSSSDRGGYQPQHF.

The chain carries TRBV2 and TRBJ1-5, with D possibly matching TRBD1 (5 bases). V lost 10 bases, J lost 2 bases, and 18 bases lay in between. The CDR3 length is 15 residues. CDR1 is SNHLY and CDR2 is FYNNEI in the germline V gene. The CDR3 DNA follows: TGTGCCACATCCCCGGGGGGAGGCGGCAATCAGCCCCAGCATTTT. This encodes CATSPGGGGNQPQHF.

The chain links TRBV28 to TRBJ2-5; D not certain. The CDR3 is made up of 12 amino acids. Trimming cost V 2 bases and J 7 bases, with 8 bases left between them. Per germline, CDR1 MDHEN and CDR2 SYDVKM. CDR3 in amino acids: CASSLERGTQYF. The CDR3 coding sequence is TGTGCCAGCAGTTTAGAGCGAGGGACCCAGTACTTC. The full variable domain, rest sourced from reference TRBV28 and TRBJ2-5, is DVKVTQSSRYLVKRTGEKVFLECVQDMDHENMFWYRQDPGLGLRLIYFSYDVKMKEKGDIPEGYSVSREKKERFSLILESASTNQTSMYLCASSLERGTQYFGPGTRLLVL.

The chain combines TRBV27 with TRBJ2-7, with 7 bases aligning to TRBD1. The CDR3 spans 16 residues. Losses at the gene ends were 6 bases for V and 1 base for J; bases not matched to a gene: 12. Germline V gene sequence: CDR1 MNHEY, CDR2 SMNVEV (reference sequence). CDR3 DNA: TGTGCCAGCAGGACCTCGGACAGGCCGACTTCCTACGAGCAGTACTTC. This sequence encodes CASRTSDRPTSYEQYF.

The V and J genes are TRBV2 and TRBJ2-1; D not resolved. V was clipped by 3 bases and J by 0 bases, with 9 bases between them. Germline values: CDR1 SNHLY, CDR2 FYNNEI. The CDR3 has 15 amino acids. CDR3 sequence: CASSEAGSSYNEQFF. The CDR3 DNA sequence: TGTGCCAGCAGTGAGGCAGGTAGCTCCTACAATGAGCAGTTCTTC.

A remark on this clone: Other DNA sequences of this sample code for an identical CDR3. The V gene is TRBV19, the J gene TRBJ1-1; 7 positions match TRBD1. This CDR3 contains 13 residues. Per germline, CDR1 LNHDA and CDR2 SQIVND (reference sequence). V was pared by 7 bases and J by 2 bases, with 4 bases of the junction left unmatched. The CDR3, as DNA: TGTGCCAGTAAGGGACAGCTCAACACTGAAGCTTTCTTT. The encoded protein is CASKGQLNTEAFF. The full variable domain, completed using reference TRBV19 and TRBJ1-1, is DGGITQSPKYLFRKEGQNVTLSCEQNLNHDAMYWYRQDPGQGLRLIYYSQIVNDFQKGDIAEGYSVSREKKESFPLTVTSAQKNPTAFYLCASKGQLNTEAFFGQGTRLTVV.

The V gene is TRBV4-2, the J gene TRBJ1-4; 8 bases are shared with TRBD1. The CDR3 consists of 16 residues. Germline-derived CDR1 and CDR2 are LGHNA and YNFKEQ. V shed 6 bases and J 6 bases; nucleotides not matched to a gene: 12. This CDR3 is CASSSGQGALYEKLFF. The CDR3 DNA sequence: TGTGCCAGCAGTAGCGGGCAGGGGGCCTTGTATGAAAAACTGTTTTTT.

V and J are TRBV28 and TRBJ1-1, with D possibly TRBD1 on 6 matching bases. The CDR3 loop spans 15 amino acids. Trimming removed 8 bases from V and 1 base from J, with 17 bases in between. Germline CDR1 and CDR2: MDHEN and SYDVKM. The CDR3 loop is CASSILGQKNTEAFF. The CDR3 DNA follows: TGTGCCAGCTCCATCTTAGGACAGAAGAACACTGAAGCTTTCTTT.

The rearrangement joins TRBV6-5 to TRBJ2-7, with 10 bases fitting TRBD2. The germline V gene has CDR1 MNHEY and CDR2 SVGAGI. The trim removed 2 bases at V and 4 bases at J, leaving 5 bases unmatched. This CDR3 is 15 amino acids long. The CDR3 loop reads CASSYGTSETYEQYF. CDR3 coding DNA: TGTGCCAGCAGTTACGGGACTAGCGAAACATACGAGCAGTACTTC.

As DNA, the CDR3 is TGTGCCAGTAGCCGGACAGGGGCCAACTCTGGAAACACCATATATTTT. Protein: CASSRTGANSGNTIYF. The rearrangement joins TRBV19 to TRBJ1-3; 9 positions agree with TRBD1. Trimming removed 6 bases from V and 0 bases from J; junction bases left unmatched: 6. Germline V CDR1 and CDR2: LNHDA, SQIVND (reference sequence). This CDR3 spans 16 amino acids. Complete variable domain (other parts from reference TRBV19 and TRBJ1-3): DGGITQSPKYLFRKEGQNVTLSCEQNLNHDAMYWYRQDPGQGLRLIYYSQIVNDFQKGDIAEGYSVSREKKESFPLTVTSAQKNPTAFYLCASSRTGANSGNTIYFGEGSWLTVV.

The chain employs TRBV28 and TRBJ1-2; 9 bases line up with TRBD1. Trimming took 5 bases from V and 2 from J; bases not matched to a gene: 3. Germline loops: CDR1 MDHEN, CDR2 SYDVKM. There are 14 residues in the CDR3. Here the CDR3 DNA reads TGTGCCAGCAGTATCGGACAGGGGAACTATGGCTACACCTTC. Protein product: CASSIGQGNYGYTF.

The chain employs TRBV7-2 and TRBJ1-1; D gene uncertain. The germline CDR1 and CDR2 sequences are SGHTA and FQGNSA. Trimming cost V 4 bases and J 4 bases, with 13 bases left between them. This CDR3 is built from 14 residues. The CDR3 DNA sequence: TGTGCCAGCAGCTCCTTTGTCCGGGGCACTGAAGCTTTCTTT. As protein: CASSSFVRGTEAFF. The full variable domain, completed using reference TRBV7-2 and TRBJ1-1, is GAGVSQSPSNKVTEKGKDVELRCDPISGHTALYWYRQSLGQGLEFLIYFQGNSAPDKSGLPSDRFSAERTGGSVSTLTIQRTQQEDSAVYLCASSSFVRGTEAFFGQGTRLTVV.

The chain employs TRBV6-1 and TRBJ1-6; perhaps TRBD1 as D (5 bases). Trimming took off 0 bases at V and 10 bases at J, with 16 bases between the two ends. The length of the CDR3 is 16 residues. Per the germline V gene, CDR1 is MNHNS and CDR2 is SASEGT. CDR3 nucleotide sequence: TGTGCCAGCAGTGAAGCTGTGTGGCAGGGAAGCTCACCCCTCCACTTT. This translates into CASSEAVWQGSSPLHF.

The chain is built from TRBV29-1 and TRBJ1-1; 7 nucleotides match TRBD1. Trimming removed 3 bases from V and 3 bases from J; junction bases left unmatched: 10. The CDR3 loop spans 15 amino acids. The germline CDR1 and CDR2 sequences are SQVTM and ANQGSEA. The CDR3 loop is CSVERLEGAYTEAFF. CDR3 in DNA: TGCAGCGTTGAGAGGCTTGAGGGGGCCTACACTGAAGCTTTCTTT.

The chain joins TRBV10-3 to TRBJ1-1; D call uncertain. CDR3 size: 13 residues. The V gene lost 3 bases and the J gene lost 4 bases, with 9 bases spanning the gap. Per germline, CDR1 ENHRY and CDR2 SYGVKD. CDR3 DNA sequence: TGTGCCATCAGTGACTCGGTGGTCACTGAAGCTTTCTTT. Translating it yields CAISDSVVTEAFF.

V is TRBV5-1 and J is TRBJ2-7; 11 bases line up with TRBD1. CDR3 length: 16 residues. Trimming took 0 bases from V and 0 from J; bases not matched to a gene: 2. Germline lookup yields CDR1 SGHRS and CDR2 YFSETQ. The CDR3 sequence is CASSLGGTGGSYEQYF. DNA of the CDR3: TGCGCCAGCAGCTTGGGTGGGACAGGGGGCTCCTACGAGCAGTACTTC.

This sequence joins TRBV10-3 and TRBJ2-3, with a tentative D call TRBD2 (5 bases). Deletions cut 0 bases from V and 10 bases from J, with 17 bases between. In germline, CDR1 is ENHRY, CDR2 SYGVKD. CDR3 size: 15 residues. Written as DNA, the CDR3 is TGTGCCATCAGTGAGTCGTCGGGGTATCTCGCCCCGCAGTATTTT. Protein sequence: CAISESSGYLAPQYF.